This T cell receptor beta chain comes out of a study of cytotoxic CD8 clonotypes in ibrutinib-treated CLL. The CDR3 has 12 amino acids. Germline lookup yields CDR1 SGHDT and CDR2 YYEEEE. V was pared by 3 bases and J by 2 bases, with 6 bases between. This clone was found once. Data came from immunoSEQ multiplex PCR; TCRdb stores just in-frame clones and leaves some out. The table records about 140,000 clones, more than 75% of them present only once. Sequenced material: PBMCs, taken after 24 months of ibrutinib treatment. This receptor was identified in a human donor with chronic lymphocytic leukemia. The rearrangement links TRBV5-6 to TRBJ2-7; D unresolved. The CDR3 loop is CASSSSAYEQYF. Here the CDR3 DNA reads TGTGCCAGCAGCTCCTCAGCCTACGAGCAGTACTTC.